What follows is one T cell receptor (beta chain) and its context. Per the study methods: Reference gene primer amplification gave estimated nucleated cell counts. The method was immunoSEQ multiplex PCR; TCRdb's version includes in-frame clones alone and lacks a portion of them. D and trimming were read from the DNA, whereas the V and J calls and clone size are those reported in that table. The repertoire holds some 100,000 clones, with 87% as singletons. Germline assignment: CDR1 SNHLY and CDR2 FYNNEI. The V and J ends lost 7 bases and 2 bases, in that order; junction bases with no gene match: 6. CDR3 length equals 17 residues. The sample comes from a study of blood T cell repertoires in COVID-19. Background on the study: The samples span acute and convalescent COVID-19 from the United States, Italy and Spain. T cells, B-cell-depleted T cells, or PBMCs provided the cDNA or gDNA that served as material.

The clonotype was recovered from a human donor in a cohort sampled during active COVID-19. Sequencing was done on a sample of peripheral blood. The chain couples TRBV2 to TRBJ2-6; 12 nucleotides align to TRBD1. The CDR3 is CASMGQGAFPGANVLTF. CDR3 sequence (DNA): TGTGCCAGCATGGGACAGGGGGCATTCCCTGGGGCCAACGTCCTGACTTTC.